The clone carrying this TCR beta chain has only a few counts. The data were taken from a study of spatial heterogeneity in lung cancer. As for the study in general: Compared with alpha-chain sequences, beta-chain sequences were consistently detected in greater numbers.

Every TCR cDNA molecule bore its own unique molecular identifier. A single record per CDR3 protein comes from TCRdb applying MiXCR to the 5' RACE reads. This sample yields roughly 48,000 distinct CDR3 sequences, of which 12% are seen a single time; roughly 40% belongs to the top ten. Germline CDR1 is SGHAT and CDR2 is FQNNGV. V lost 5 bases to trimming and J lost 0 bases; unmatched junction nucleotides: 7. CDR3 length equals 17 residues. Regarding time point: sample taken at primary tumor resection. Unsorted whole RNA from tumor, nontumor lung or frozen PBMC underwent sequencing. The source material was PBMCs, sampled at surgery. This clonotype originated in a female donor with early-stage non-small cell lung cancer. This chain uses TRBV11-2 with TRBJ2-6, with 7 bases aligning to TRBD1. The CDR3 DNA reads TGTGCCAGCAGCCCGAAGGACAGGTTCTCTGGGGCCAACGTCCTGACTTTC. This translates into CASSPKDRFSGANVLTF.